This T cell receptor (beta chain) was captured by sequencing in a study of cytomegalovirus exposure and HLA in healthy donors (dated by TCRdb to about 2017). In the study overall: According to a later analysis, the 120 or so validation repertoires were produced on the same platform as the 666 repertoires of the first cohort. The study aimed to test whether signatures of past pathogen exposure could be identified by cataloging public T cell receptors. In addition to the first cohort of around 670 subjects, a separate validation cohort of some 120 different subjects was used. To predict cytomegalovirus infection status, the study brought together high-throughput TCR immunosequencing, statistical association of individual TCRs with disease status, and machine learning.

This clone has only one observation. What this receptor recognizes is not known. Within one base of it there is no much larger clone, and no base qualities were kept. Results and caveats for the whole study, not just this receptor: Across donors, most TCR sequences were observed very rarely, whereas some public TCRs were present in many individuals. It was suggested by the authors that the approach could potentially be generalized to other disease states and immunological phenotypes. Cytomegalovirus status was reported to be diagnosed by the classifier with high specificity and sensitivity in both the original and validation cohorts. In vitro tests confirmed that a few of the cytomegalovirus-associated TCR beta chains recognize cytomegalovirus antigens. The validation cohort had no HLA typing available for a later analysis, so co-occurrence within that cohort was assessed over all 120 or so repertoires. The study listed 150 to 200 TCR beta chains as associated with cytomegalovirus. A later analysis found that TCRs clustered in the first cohort also tended to co-occur in the roughly 120 validation repertoires, with approximately 93% of cluster scores above 0.

Library prep was done by the immunoSEQ multiplex PCR assay. As for how the authors treated the data: A statistical classification framework was built for diagnosing cytomegalovirus status from the catalog of TCR beta chain sequences. Sourced from immuneACCESS, this table was stored by TCRdb with only in-frame sequences that have V and J called. A share of the clones is absent; for the studies checked, an unresolved V gene accounts for under half, and the remainder has no known explanation. The V and J calls and clone size come from that table; D and trimming were worked out from the DNA. Present in this sample are some 320,000 clones, roughly nine tenths of which were seen just once. The top ten clonotypes cover about 1% of the sample. Inclusive of the bounding cysteine and phenylalanine, the CDR3 is 15 residues long. The CDR3 DNA has 45 bases and is translated from base 1. Trimming at the junction amounts to 5 bases on V and 5 bases on J, and the germline ends lie 19 bases apart. CDR1 and CDR2 were assigned from the germline V gene as MDHEN and SYDVKM.

The donors were included in the validation cohort of roughly 130 subjects, a group kept apart from the roughly 730-subject first cohort. The V and J genes are TRBV28 and TRBJ2-7, and possibly TRBD1, on 5 matching bases. This receptor was obtained from a woman in her 30s in good health and CMV-seropositive. Specimen: PBMCs. Here the CDR3 is given as CASSPRAGNHDEQYF. The sequenced DNA: TGTGCCAGCAGTCCCCGGGCAGGGAATCACGACGAGCAGTACTTC. Supplemented by the reference TRBV28 and TRBJ2-7 proteins around the CDR3, the complete variable domain is DVKVTQSSRYLVKRTGEKVFLECVQDMDHENMFWYRQDPGLGLRLIYFSYDVKMKEKGDIPEGYSVSREKKERFSLILESASTNQTSMYLCASSPRAGNHDEQYFGPGTRLTVT.